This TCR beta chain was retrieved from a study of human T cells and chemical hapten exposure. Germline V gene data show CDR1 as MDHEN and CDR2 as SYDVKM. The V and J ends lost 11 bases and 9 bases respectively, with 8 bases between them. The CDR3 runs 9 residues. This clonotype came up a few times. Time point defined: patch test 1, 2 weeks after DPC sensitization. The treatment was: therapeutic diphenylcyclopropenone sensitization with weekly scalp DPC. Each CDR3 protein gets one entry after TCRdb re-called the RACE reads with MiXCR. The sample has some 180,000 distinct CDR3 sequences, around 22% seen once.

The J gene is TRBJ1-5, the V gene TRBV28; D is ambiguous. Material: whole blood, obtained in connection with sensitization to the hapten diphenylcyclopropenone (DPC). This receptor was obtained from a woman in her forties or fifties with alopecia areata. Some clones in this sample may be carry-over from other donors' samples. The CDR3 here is CASGGPQHF. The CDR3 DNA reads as TGTGCCTCGGGAGGGCCCCAGCATTTT.